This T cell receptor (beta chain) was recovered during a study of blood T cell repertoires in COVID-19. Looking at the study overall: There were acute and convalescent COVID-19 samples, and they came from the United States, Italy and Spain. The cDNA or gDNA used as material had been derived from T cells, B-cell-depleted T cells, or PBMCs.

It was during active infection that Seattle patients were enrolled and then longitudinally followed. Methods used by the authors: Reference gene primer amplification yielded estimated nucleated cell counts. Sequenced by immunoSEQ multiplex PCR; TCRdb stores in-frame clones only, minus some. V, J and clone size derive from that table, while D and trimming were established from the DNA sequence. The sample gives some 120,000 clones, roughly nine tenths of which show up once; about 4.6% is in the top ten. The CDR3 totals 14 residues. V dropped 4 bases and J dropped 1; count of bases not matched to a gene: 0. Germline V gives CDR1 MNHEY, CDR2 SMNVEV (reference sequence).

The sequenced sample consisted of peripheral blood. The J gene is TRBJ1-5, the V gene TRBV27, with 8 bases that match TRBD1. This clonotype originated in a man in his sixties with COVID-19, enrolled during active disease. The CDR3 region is CASSWTGSNQPQHF. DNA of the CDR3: TGTGCCAGCAGTTGGACAGGGAGCAATCAGCCCCAGCATTTT.